Listed here are 27 T cell receptor beta chains from one sample, sequenced in a study of OX40 agonist ivuxolimab in advanced cancers. Using immunoSEQ multiplex PCR, the repertoire was profiled, and TCRdb retains in-frame clones only, with some absent. The sample records approximately 37,000 clones, around 70% being singletons. This sample comprised CD4+ or CD8+ T cells sorted from blood, obtained in a trial of the OX40 agonist ivuxolimab. These receptors came from an adult with an advanced solid tumor such as melanoma, head and neck, liver or kidney cancer.

The V gene is TRBV2, the J gene TRBJ2-7; 11 bases fit TRBD1. V gave up 1 base and J gave up 2 bases; unmatched junction bases: 4. The CDR3 covers 16 residues. Germline V CDR1 and CDR2: SNHLY, FYNNEI. CDR3 residues: CASSEGTGGNPYEQYF. The DNA for the CDR3 is TGTGCCAGCAGTGAAGGGACAGGGGGCAACCCCTACGAGCAGTACTTC.

A word on this clone: One end of the junction varies from germline; a read error may be responsible. The J gene is TRBJ2-2, the V gene TRBV7-6; D ambiguous. In germline, CDR1 is SGHVS, CDR2 FNYEAQ. This CDR3 region has 15 residues. CDR3 DNA: TGTGCCAGCAGTTTAGGGCCGGGCCGCCCCGGGGAGCTGTTTTTT. Protein: CASSLGPGRPGELFF. The full variable domain, in which reference TRBV7-6 and TRBJ2-2 provide the parts outside the CDR3, is GAGVSQSPRYKVTKRGQDVALRCDPISGHVSLYWYRQALGQGPEFLTYFNYEAQQDKSGLPNDRFSAERPEGSISTLTIQRTEQRDSAMYRCASSLGPGRPGELFFGEGSRLTVL.

J is TRBJ1-1 and V is TRBV11-2; D is ambiguous. The CDR3 is made up of 13 amino acids. V was shortened by 5 bases and J by 1 base, with 8 bases between the two germline ends. Germline CDR1 reads SGHAT; CDR2 reads FQNNGV. As DNA, the CDR3 is TGTGCCAGCAGCCTCTGGTCGAACACTGAAGCTTTCTTT. This gives the protein CASSLWSNTEAFF.

About this clone itself: Other DNA sequences of this sample code for an identical CDR3. The chain has TRBV5-1 and TRBJ2-7, with 10 positions matching TRBD1. Unmatched junction bases numbered 5, after V lost 1 base and J lost 4 bases. CDR1 SGHRS and CDR2 YFSETQ come from the germline V gene. The CDR3 loop spans 15 amino acids. The CDR3 here is CASSLTGTGEYEQYV. The CDR3 bases are TGCGCCAGCAGCTTGACAGGGACAGGGGAATACGAGCAGTACGTC.

This clone appeared many times. The V call is TRBV14, the J call TRBJ1-2; TRBD1 agrees at 11 bases. Germline loops: CDR1 SGHDN, CDR2 FVKESK. The CDR3 contains 17 residues. V was clipped by 1 base and J by 8 bases; unmatched bases: 12. CDR3 nucleotide sequence: TGTGCCAGCAGCCAAGCAAGGACAGGGGGCATTGATTACGGCTACACCTTC. This codes for CASSQARTGGIDYGYTF.

The chain is built from TRBV2 and TRBJ2-3; D not certain. V was pared by 5 bases and J by 0 bases, with 12 bases between. Germline CDR1 reads SNHLY; CDR2 reads FYNNEI. The CDR3 has 15 residues. CDR3 DNA: TGTGCCAGCAGTCCTGGTTTTACTAGCACAGATACGCAGTATTTT. Translation gives CASSPGFTSTDTQYF. The full variable domain, completed using reference TRBV2 and TRBJ2-3, is EPEVTQTPSHQVTQMGQEVILRCVPISNHLYFYWYRQILGQKVEFLVSFYNNEISEKSEIFDDQFSVERPDGSNFTLKIRSTKLEDSAMYFCASSPGFTSTDTQYFGPGTRLTVL.

The chain has TRBV19 and TRBJ1-2; D perhaps matches TRBD1 (5 bases). Trimming removed 7 bases from V and 8 bases from J, with 17 bases in between. Germline-derived CDR1 and CDR2 are LNHDA and SQIVND (reference sequence). This CDR3 is 13 amino acids long. CDR3 protein: CASTPPQGRGYTF. The CDR3 DNA reads as TGTGCCAGTACCCCACCCCAGGGCCGCGGCTACACCTTC.

The chain combines TRBV7-6 with TRBJ1-1; a weak D match, TRBD1 (5 bases). Trimming cost V 5 bases and J 5 bases, with 21 bases left between them. This CDR3 is built from 16 residues. Per the germline V gene, CDR1 is SGHVS and CDR2 is FNYEAQ. This chain's CDR3 is CASSAGGMGGRTEAFF. The CDR3 DNA reads TGTGCCAGCAGCGCGGGGGGGATGGGCGGCAGGACTGAAGCTTTCTTT.

J is TRBJ2-5 and V is TRBV4-1; 13 positions agree with TRBD2. Germline loops: CDR1 MGHRA, CDR2 YSYEKL. The CDR3 contains 16 residues. Trimming cost V 4 bases and J 5 bases; bases outside gene matches: 7. The CDR3 here is CASSPGTSGVGETQYF. The CDR3 DNA sequence: TGCGCCAGCAGCCCAGGGACTAGCGGGGTGGGGGAGACCCAGTACTTC.

By sample share, this clone is medium-sized. The chain has TRBV28 and TRBJ1-6, with a weak D call TRBD1 (6 bases). V gave up 5 bases and J gave up 11 bases, with 19 bases separating them. The CDR3 is made up of 15 amino acids. CDR1 is MDHEN and CDR2 is SYDVKM in the germline V gene. The CDR3 loop reads CASSQATGREAPLHF. CDR3 coding DNA: TGTGCCAGCAGTCAGGCAACAGGGAGGGAGGCACCCCTCCACTTT.

The rearrangement links TRBV10-3 to TRBJ2-3; 8 nucleotides match TRBD1. Germline loops: CDR1 ENHRY, CDR2 SYGVKD. The CDR3 totals 16 residues. Unmatched junction bases numbered 5, after V lost 3 bases and J lost 0 bases. The CDR3, as DNA: TGTGCCATCAGTGATCTGGACAGGGTTAGCACAGATACGCAGTATTTT. It specifies CAISDLDRVSTDTQYF.

The J gene is TRBJ1-1, the V gene TRBV6-5, with 8 bases lining up with TRBD1. The CDR3 runs 13 residues. After removal of 6 bases from V and 3 bases from J, the junction contained 3 bases not matched to a gene. Germline V gene sequence: CDR1 MNHEY, CDR2 SVGAGI. In DNA, the CDR3 is TGTGCCAGCAGCCGGACAGGGTACACTGAAGCTTTCTTT. Translation gives CASSRTGYTEAFF.

This clone appeared a single time. This chain uses TRBV6-6 with TRBJ2-1; tentatively, D is TRBD1 (5 bases). CDR1 is MNHNY and CDR2 is SVGAGI in the germline V gene (reference sequence). Trimming shortened V by 6 bases and J by 7 bases, and 7 bases separated the two germline ends. This CDR3 region has 11 residues. For the CDR3, the DNA is TGTGCCAGCAGCACAGGAAATGAGCAGTTCTTC. Protein: CASSTGNEQFF.

Remarks on this clone: The junction shows a germline mismatch at one end, possibly a read error. The chain uses TRBV10-3 and TRBJ1-6; 7 bases match TRBD1. Germline-derived CDR1 and CDR2 are ENHRY and SYGVKD. This CDR3 region has 14 residues. As DNA, the CDR3 is TGTGCCGTCAGGGGACAGACGAATAATTCACCCCTCCACTTT. Amino acid sequence: CAVRGQTNNSPLHF.

This clone was found a few times. V is TRBV5-1 and J is TRBJ1-4; D remains ambiguous. Germline assignment: CDR1 SGHRS and CDR2 YFSETQ. CDR3 length: 15 residues. Deletions cut 0 bases from V and 2 bases from J, with 8 bases between. The CDR3 loop is CASSLGRPTNEKLFF. Here the CDR3 DNA reads TGCGCCAGCAGCTTGGGCCGGCCGACTAATGAAAAACTGTTTTTT.

This clone is a singleton in its sample. The gene calls are TRBV10-3 and TRBJ2-1; D remains ambiguous. CDR3 length: 14 residues. The germline V gene encodes CDR1 ENHRY and CDR2 SYGVKD. Trimming took off 4 bases at V and 5 bases at J, with 12 bases between the two ends. CDR3 bases: TGTGCCATCAGTGTAACTATAGAGAACAATGAGCAGTTCTTC. Translated: CAISVTIENNEQFF.

The V and J genes are TRBV5-4 and TRBJ2-7, with 8 bases lining up with TRBD2. The length of the CDR3 is 15 residues. Per the germline V gene, CDR1 is SGHNT and CDR2 is YYREEE (reference sequence). V shed 4 bases, J shed 3 bases, and the junction held 9 bases outside the gene matches. CDR3 DNA: TGTGCCAGCAGCCAAGAGATTAGCGGGGACTACGAGCAGTACTTC. Encoded protein: CASSQEISGDYEQYF. Complete variable domain (other parts from reference TRBV5-4 and TRBJ2-7): ETGVTQSPTHLIKTRGQQVTLRCSSQSGHNTVSWYQQALGQGPQFIFQYYREEENGRGNFPPRFSGLQFPNYSSELNVNALELDDSALYLCASSQEISGDYEQYFGPGTRLTVT.

The chain combines TRBV2 with TRBJ1-1; no firm D call. Germline values: CDR1 SNHLY, CDR2 FYNNEI. CDR3 size: 13 residues. Trimming took 2 bases from V and 7 from J, leaving 11 bases between them. The DNA of the CDR3 is TGTGCCAGCAGTGAATCAGTTGACCATGAAGCTTTCTTT. Protein sequence: CASSESVDHEAFF.

The chain is built from TRBV9 and TRBJ2-2; D remains unclear. The V and J ends lost 3 bases and 1 base respectively, with 7 bases between them. Per germline, CDR1 SGDLS and CDR2 YYNGEE. This CDR3 is 14 amino acids long. The CDR3 DNA sequence: TGTGCCAGCAGCGCAAAACAGAACACCGGGGAGCTGTTTTTT. Amino acid sequence: CASSAKQNTGELFF. Full variable domain (rest looked up from reference TRBV9 and TRBJ2-2): DSGVTQTPKHLITATGQRVTLRCSPRSGDLSVYWYQQSLDQGLQFLIQYYNGEERAKGNILERFSAQQFPDLHSELNLSSLELGDSALYFCASSAKQNTGELFFGEGSRLTVL.

This clone was counted between two and nine times. The V call is TRBV10-3, the J call TRBJ1-4; 9 bases agree with TRBD1. This CDR3 spans 13 amino acids. Germline CDR1 reads ENHRY; CDR2 reads SYGVKD. V shed 6 bases, J shed 5 bases, and the junction held 1 base outside the gene matches. Written as DNA, the CDR3 is TGTGCCATCAGGGGGACAGGGAATGAAAAACTGTTTTTT. Amino acids: CAIRGTGNEKLFF.

The rearrangement joins TRBV2 to TRBJ2-2; D might be TRBD1 or TRBD2, each matching 5 bases. The CDR3 contains 13 residues. Trimming pared 3 bases from V and 9 bases from J, leaving 11 bases between. Per germline, CDR1 SNHLY and CDR2 FYNNEI. Here the CDR3 DNA reads TGTGCCAGCAGTGACAAGGGGACCAGGGAGCTGTTTTTT. Its protein is CASSDKGTRELFF.

This clone was seen only a few times. The chain carries TRBV7-8 and TRBJ2-3; 8 bases match TRBD1. CDR1 is SGHVS and CDR2 is FQNEAQ in the germline V gene. The trim removed 5 bases at V and 1 base at J, leaving 2 bases unmatched. The CDR3 covers 14 residues. The CDR3 coding sequence is TGTGCCAGCAGCCAGGACAGGGGCACAGATACGCAGTATTTT. Protein sequence: CASSQDRGTDTQYF.

This chain joins TRBV6-5 and TRBJ1-3, with a tentative D call TRBD1 (6 bases). Germline V gives CDR1 MNHEY, CDR2 SVGAGI. The CDR3 is made up of 14 amino acids. V was shortened by 5 bases and J by 9 bases, with 17 bases between the two germline ends. The CDR3 here is CASSESTGRGTIYF. The DNA of the CDR3 is TGTGCCAGCAGTGAATCAACAGGGCGAGGCACCATATATTTT.

The chain links TRBV6-1 to TRBJ1-1; unclear D gene. This CDR3 contains 14 residues. Germline V gene data show CDR1 as MNHNS and CDR2 as SASEGT. Trimming removed 3 bases from V and 1 base from J, with 9 bases in between. Here the CDR3 reads CASSDMGWNTEAFF. The CDR3 nucleotides are TGTGCCAGCAGTGATATGGGGTGGAACACTGAAGCTTTCTTT.

The chain recombines TRBV18 with TRBJ2-5; D is uncertain. V was clipped by 3 bases and J by 1 base, with 9 bases between them. From germline, CDR1 is KGHSH and CDR2 LQKENI. The CDR3 is 14 amino acids. The CDR3 loop reads CASSPDQVQETQYF. The CDR3 DNA is TGTGCCAGCTCACCGGACCAGGTCCAAGAGACCCAGTACTTC.

This clone came up a few times. The chain couples TRBV28 to TRBJ2-4, with 14 nucleotides matching TRBD2. V shed 1 base, J shed 0 bases, and the junction held 5 bases outside the gene matches. The length of the CDR3 is 19 residues. Germline V lookup: CDR1 MDHEN, CDR2 SYDVKM. In nucleotides, the CDR3 is TGTGCCAGCAGTTTATTGGGACTAGCGGGGGTTCTAGCCAAAAACATTCAGTACTTC. It is translated as CASSLLGLAGVLAKNIQYF.

The J gene is TRBJ1-2, the V gene TRBV6-5; tentative D call: TRBD1 (6 bases). Trimming removed 6 bases from V and 8 bases from J, with 13 bases in between. The CDR3 totals 12 residues. Germline-derived CDR1 and CDR2 are MNHEY and SVGAGI. CDR3 amino acids: CASSSSGEGYTF. The CDR3, as DNA: TGTGCCAGCAGCTCCTCAGGGGAAGGCTACACCTTC.